These 26 T cell receptor beta chains came from one sample sequenced in a study of a mutant IDH1 vaccine in newly diagnosed glioma. No cognate antigen is known for these TCRs. As for time point: week 35, safety follow-up. What each vaccine dose contained was 300 ug of mutant IDH1 20-mer peptide, accompanied by topical imiquimod. Here immunoSEQ multiplex PCR was the method, and the copy in TCRdb shows in-frame clones only, minus some. This repertoire shows around 70,000 clones, more than 85% found once; its top ten account for about 2%. The source material was PBMCs, sampled from a glioma patient whose treatment included an IDH1 peptide vaccine. Receptors originate from a man aged 30-40 years with glioma.

The chain recombines TRBV2 with TRBJ2-1; D gene unclear. V was shortened by 3 bases and J by 15 bases, with 21 bases between the two germline ends. CDR1 and CDR2 (germline): SNHLY, FYNNEI. CDR3 size: 14 residues. CDR3 nucleotide sequence: TGTGCCAGCAGTGAGGTCTCCACTCATCCGTCGAGGTTCTTC. This sequence encodes CASSEVSTHPSRFF.

This clone was found once. The junction shows a germline mismatch at one end, possibly a read error. J is TRBJ1-4 and V is TRBV28; D gene ambiguous. The CDR3 extends over 19 amino acids. Germline V CDR1 and CDR2: MDHEN, SYDVKM. The CDR3 nucleotides are TGTGCCAGCAGTTTATGGGGTAGACATAAACAGTCAACTAATGAAAAACTGGTTTTT. Translating it yields CASSLWGRHKQSTNEKLVF.

This chain connects TRBV7-2 to TRBJ2-5; TRBD2 matches 10 bases. The germline V gene encodes CDR1 SGHTA and CDR2 FQGNSA. V lost 0 bases and J lost 5; bases outside the gene matches: 6. CDR3 size: 16 residues. The CDR3 sequence: CASSLAASGGGETQYF. In DNA form, the CDR3 reads TGTGCCAGCAGCTTAGCGGCTAGCGGGGGTGGTGAGACCCAGTACTTC.

This chain joins TRBV7-9 and TRBJ2-5, with D perhaps matching TRBD1 or TRBD2 (5 bases each). Trimming took 7 bases from V and 0 from J, leaving 9 bases between them. The CDR3 runs 13 residues. CDR1 and CDR2 from the germline V gene are SEHNR and FQNEAQ (reference sequence). CDR3 DNA: TGTGCCAGCATAGGGGAGTACCAAGAGACCCAGTACTTC. This sequence encodes CASIGEYQETQYF.

V usage is TRBV1 and J usage is TRBJ1-2. TRBV1 is reported as a pseudogene. The CDR3 is 14 residues long. CDR3 sequence reads: CTSSQDAPCGGYTF. For the CDR3, the DNA is TGCACCAGCAGCCAAGATGCCCCATGCGGTGGCTACACCTTC.

The genes are TRBV28 and TRBJ2-3; D is uncertain. Germline V gene lookup returns CDR1 MDHEN and CDR2 SYDVKM. V shed 2 bases and J shed 6 bases, with 15 bases lying between them. This CDR3 is 15 amino acids long. CDR3 nucleotides: TGTGCCAGCAGTTTAATTAGGCCCGTCGGCGATACGCAGTATTTT. This translates into CASSLIRPVGDTQYF.

The CDR3 region is CASSAGTSGRAGDYEQYF. In DNA form, the CDR3 reads TGCGCCAGCAGCGCCGGGACTAGCGGGAGGGCCGGGGACTACGAGCAGTACTTC. This chain connects TRBV5-1 to TRBJ2-7; 16 bases are a match to TRBD2. This CDR3 has 18 amino acids. With 4 bases clipped from V and 3 bases from J, the junction kept 10 bases outside the gene matches. The germline gives CDR1 SGHRS, CDR2 YFSETQ. Using reference TRBV5-1 and TRBJ2-7 for the parts outside the CDR3, the full variable domain is KAGVTQTPRYLIKTRGQQVTLSCSPISGHRSVSWYQQTPGQGLQFLFEYFSETQRNKGNFPGRFSGRQFSNSRSEMNVSTLELGDSALYLCASSAGTSGRAGDYEQYFGPGTRLTVT.

V gene TRBV11-2 combines with J gene TRBJ2-3; tentatively, D is TRBD2 (5 bases). The CDR3 length is 15 residues. The V end lost 5 bases, the J end lost 0 bases, and 12 bases lay between the germline ends. Germline V CDR1 and CDR2: SGHAT, FQNNGV. DNA of the CDR3: TGTGCCAGCAGCCCAGAGGGAGCTAGCACAGATACGCAGTATTTT. Translation gives CASSPEGASTDTQYF.

The genes are TRBV30 and TRBJ2-1; D unresolved. The CDR3 loop spans 15 amino acids. V was pared by 0 bases and J by 5 bases, with 14 bases between. The germline V gene has CDR1 GTSNPN and CDR2 SVGIG (reference sequence). CDR3 in DNA: TGTGCCTGGAGTGTAGCTCGGCTAAGGAACAATGAGCAGTTCTTC. It specifies CAWSVARLRNNEQFF.

The V call is TRBV10-3, the J call TRBJ2-2; 9 bases fit TRBD1. This CDR3 region has 17 residues. Trimming cost V 5 bases and J 0 bases; bases outside gene matches: 7. Germline V gene data show CDR1 as ENHRY and CDR2 as SYGVKD. CDR3 sequence (DNA): TGTGCCATCAGTCGGGACAGGGCATACGCGAACACCGGGGAGCTGTTTTTT. This sequence encodes CAISRDRAYANTGELFF.

The chain employs TRBV7-2 and TRBJ1-1, with 8 positions matching TRBD1. After removal of 4 bases from V and 1 base from J, the junction contained 2 bases not matched to a gene. The CDR3 is made up of 14 amino acids. Germline V CDR1 and CDR2: SGHTA, FQGNSA. This CDR3 reads CASSYTGGNTEAFF. CDR3 in DNA: TGTGCCAGCAGCTATACAGGGGGGAACACTGAAGCTTTCTTT.

The chain uses TRBV6-1 and TRBJ1-5, with D possibly TRBD1 on 6 matching bases. The CDR3 is 16 residues long. Trimming removed 4 bases from V and 2 bases from J, with 15 bases in between. From germline, CDR1 is MNHNS and CDR2 SASEGT. CDR3: CASSVWDNGGNQPQHF. CDR3 coding DNA: TGTGCCAGCAGTGTATGGGACAATGGGGGCAATCAGCCCCAGCATTTT.

J is TRBJ1-6 and V is TRBV4-3; TRBD1 might be the D (5 bases). This CDR3 has 21 residues. V was cut by 0 bases and J by 0 bases, with 21 bases left in between. Germline V CDR1 and CDR2: LGHNA, YSLEER. CDR3 sequence (DNA): TGCGCCAGCAGCCAAGATATCCGGGACCCATATTCGAGCTCCTATAATTCACCCCTCCACTTT. Its protein is CASSQDIRDPYSSSYNSPLHF.

The rearrangement links TRBV6-1 to TRBJ1-2, with 7 bases matching TRBD1. Unmatched junction bases numbered 10, after V lost 10 bases and J lost 2 bases. The CDR3 consists of 14 residues. Germline V CDR1 and CDR2: MNHNS, SASEGT. The CDR3 is CATSLGTENYGYTF. The CDR3 DNA follows: TGTGCCACTTCTCTCGGGACAGAGAACTATGGCTACACCTTC.

V and J are TRBV7-8 and TRBJ2-3; no definite D call. Germline CDR1 and CDR2: SGHVS and FQNEAQ. The germline V and J ends were trimmed by 2 bases and 3 bases, with 3 bases remaining between them. The CDR3 consists of 12 residues. This CDR3 is CASSLQTDTQYF. CDR3 bases: TGTGCCAGCAGCTTACAGACAGATACGCAGTATTTT.

The genes are TRBV28 and TRBJ1-2; 10 bases are a match to TRBD1. The V segment lost 6 bases and the J segment 5 bases; nucleotides outside the gene matches: 6. CDR1 and CDR2 (germline): MDHEN, SYDVKM. The length of the CDR3 is 14 residues. CDR3 bases: TGTGCCAGCAGCCGGGACAGGGGCCCTTATGGCTACACCTTC. The encoded protein is CASSRDRGPYGYTF.

The rearrangement uses TRBV4-3 and TRBJ1-2, with D unclear. Germline values: CDR1 LGHNA, CDR2 YSLEER. The CDR3 runs to 13 residues. Deletions cut 3 bases from V and 8 bases from J, with 13 bases between. The CDR3 reads CASSHDSQPGYTF. For the CDR3, the DNA is TGCGCCAGCAGCCACGACTCCCAGCCGGGCTACACCTTC.

The chain uses TRBV9 and TRBJ2-7, with 7 positions matching TRBD1. This CDR3 is built from 14 residues. The trim removed 4 bases at V and 4 bases at J, leaving 8 bases unmatched. CDR1 SGDLS and CDR2 YYNGEE come from the germline V gene. The chain's CDR3 is CASSNRDSLYEQYF. The CDR3 nucleotides read TGTGCCAGCAGCAACCGGGACAGCTTATACGAGCAGTACTTC.

The rearrangement links TRBV6-4 to TRBJ2-1; a possible D gene is TRBD2 (5 bases). V lost 8 bases, J lost 0 bases, and 14 bases lay in between. This CDR3 has 15 residues. Germline assignment: CDR1 MRHNA and CDR2 SNTAGT. Here the CDR3 reads CASELERNSYNEQFF. In DNA form, the CDR3 reads TGTGCCAGCGAGCTCGAGCGGAACTCCTACAATGAGCAGTTCTTC.

This rearrangement joins TRBV21-1 to TRBJ1-5. TRBV21-1 is classified as a pseudogene. The CDR3 extends over 15 amino acids. The CDR3 region is CASSKGWRCNQPQHF. As DNA, the CDR3 is TGTGCCAGCAGCAAAGGGTGGCGGTGCAATCAGCCCCAGCATTTT.

The rearrangement links TRBV5-6 to TRBJ2-1; 7 nucleotides match TRBD1. The CDR3 has 15 amino acids. V lost 0 bases to trimming and J lost 2 bases; unmatched junction nucleotides: 2. The germline V gene encodes CDR1 SGHDT and CDR2 YYEEEE. CDR3 bases: TGTGCCAGCAGCTTGGACAGGGGACCCTACAATGAGCAGTTCTTC. Protein: CASSLDRGPYNEQFF.

As concerns this clone: This CDR3 is also generated by other DNA sequences in the sample. The gene calls are TRBV7-3 and TRBJ2-1, with D unclear. Germline V gene sequence: CDR1 SGHTA, CDR2 FQGTGA. The CDR3 spans 13 residues. V gave up 0 bases and J gave up 7 bases, with 7 bases separating them. CDR3 in amino acids: CASSLTSRNEQFF. The CDR3 DNA reads as TGTGCCAGCAGCTTAACTTCCCGGAATGAGCAGTTCTTC.

This chain joins TRBV12-5 and TRBJ1-1; no clear D. Trimming removed 3 bases from V and 4 bases from J, with 3 bases in between. The germline CDR1 and CDR2 sequences are LGHNT and FRNRAP. This CDR3 contains 11 residues. The CDR3 DNA reads TGTGCTAGTGGTTTAGGCACTGAAGCTTTCTTT. It codes for CASGLGTEAFF.

This chain uses TRBV7-9 with TRBJ2-7; unclear D gene. The germline V gene encodes CDR1 SEHNR and CDR2 FQNEAQ (reference sequence). The CDR3 has 14 amino acids. V was trimmed by 5 bases and J by 6 bases, leaving 17 bases between them. In DNA form, the CDR3 reads TGTGCCAGCAGCGGGCATTATGGTGGTCCCGAGCAGTACTTC. Translating it yields CASSGHYGGPEQYF. Using reference TRBV7-9 and TRBJ2-7 for the parts outside the CDR3, the full variable domain is DTGVSQNPRHKITKRGQNVTFRCDPISEHNRLYWYRQTLGQGPEFLTYFQNEAQLEKSRLLSDRFSAERPKGSFSTLEIQRTEQGDSAMYLCASSGHYGGPEQYFGPGTRLTVT.

The chain is built from TRBV29-1 and TRBJ2-7; D is unresolved. Germline CDR1 is SQVTM and CDR2 is ANQGSEA. This CDR3 contains 11 residues. Trimming took off 5 bases at V and 6 bases at J, with 11 bases between the two ends. The CDR3 sequence: CSVLGYREQYF. The CDR3 DNA reads TGCAGCGTTTTGGGGTATCGCGAGCAGTACTTC.

The rearrangement joins TRBV7-2 to TRBJ2-1; no firm D call. V was pared by 2 bases and J by 8 bases, with 13 bases between. Germline lookup yields CDR1 SGHTA and CDR2 FQGNSA. This CDR3 has 14 amino acids. The CDR3 reads CASSLTKNDDEQFF. CDR3 DNA sequence: TGTGCCAGCAGCTTAACGAAAAACGACGATGAGCAGTTCTTC.